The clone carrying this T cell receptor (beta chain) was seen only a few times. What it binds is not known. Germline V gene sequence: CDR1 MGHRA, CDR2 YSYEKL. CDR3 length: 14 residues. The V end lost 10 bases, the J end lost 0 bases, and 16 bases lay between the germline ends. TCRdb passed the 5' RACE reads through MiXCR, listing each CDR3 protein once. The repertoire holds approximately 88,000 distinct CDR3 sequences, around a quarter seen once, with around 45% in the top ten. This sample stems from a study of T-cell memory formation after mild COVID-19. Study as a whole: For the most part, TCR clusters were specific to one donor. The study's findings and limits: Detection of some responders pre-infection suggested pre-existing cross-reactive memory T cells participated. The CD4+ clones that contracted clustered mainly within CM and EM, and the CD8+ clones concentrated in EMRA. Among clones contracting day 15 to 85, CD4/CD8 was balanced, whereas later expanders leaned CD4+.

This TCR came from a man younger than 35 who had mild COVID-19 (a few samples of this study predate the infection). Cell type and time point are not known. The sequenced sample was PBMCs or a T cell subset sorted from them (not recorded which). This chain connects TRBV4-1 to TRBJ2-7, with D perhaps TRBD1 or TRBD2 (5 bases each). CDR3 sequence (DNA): TGCGCCACCGCCCAGGGACCGAGCTCCTACGAGCAGTACTTC. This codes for CATAQGPSSYEQYF.